What follows is one T cell receptor (beta chain) and its context. Its specificity is not known. The CDR3 contains 14 residues. V shed 2 bases and J shed 0 bases, with 5 bases lying between them. From germline, CDR1 is SGHNT and CDR2 YENEEA. The table came from immunoSEQ multiplex PCR; TCRdb's copy has only in-frame clones and leaves some out. The table records more than 25,000 clones, 82% of them present only once. This sample was taken from a study of Tregs in tolerant kidney transplant recipients. Background on the study: An approximately 3-day belatacept mixed lymphocyte reaction, sometimes plus 5-day graft donor restimulation, preceded CD4+CD25+CD127- sorting.

Overall study findings and caveats: Findings come from small patient numbers and require larger validation. Expanding Tregs on activated donor B cells appeared to best identify donor-specific TCRbeta clones.

The receptor was derived from a human donor in good health. Material for sequencing was Tregs from blood cultured with allogeneic cells. The rearrangement links TRBV11-3 to TRBJ2-1; D gene unclear. The CDR3 loop reads CASSLRSSYNEQFF. The CDR3 nucleotides read TGTGCCAGCAGCTTAAGGAGCTCCTACAATGAGCAGTTCTTC. The full variable domain, with the rest looked up from reference TRBV11-3 and TRBJ2-1, is EAGVVQSPRYKIIEKKQPVAFWCNPISGHNTLYWYLQNLGQGPELLIRYENEEAVDDSQLPKDRFSAERLKGVDSTLKIQPAELGDSAVYLCASSLRSSYNEQFFGPGTRLTVL.